The 4 T cell receptor beta chains below all came from one sample that was sequenced in a study of T cell responses to AZD1222 COVID-19 vaccine. Profiling relied on immunoSEQ multiplex PCR, and the TCRdb table lists in-frame clones only, not all of them. Of roughly 120,000 clones in the sample, 90% to 95% are singletons; the top ten hold 2.8%. Specimen: peripheral blood, collected on day 0 of AZD1222 vaccination. The receptor set was obtained from an adult in good health.

The chain uses TRBV5-6 and TRBJ2-7; a possible D gene is TRBD2 (5 bases). Trimming shortened V by 4 bases and J by 5 bases, and 7 bases separated the two germline ends. From germline, CDR1 is SGHDT and CDR2 YYEEEE. CDR3 length: 11 amino acids. In DNA form, the CDR3 reads TGTGCCAGCAGCCGGGGTCACGAGCAGTACTTC. Encoded protein: CASSRGHEQYF.

The chain uses TRBV24-1 and TRBJ2-1; TRBD1 is a possible D gene (7 bases). The CDR3 has 15 residues. Trimming took 3 bases from V and 3 from J, leaving 11 bases between them. The germline CDR1 and CDR2 sequences are KGHDR and SFDVKD. CDR3 bases: TGTGCCACCAGTGATGGCAGGGGGGTCTACAATGAGCAGTTCTTC. The encoded protein is CATSDGRGVYNEQFF.

This chain joins TRBV7-6 and TRBJ1-1; possibly TRBD1 for D (6 bases). The CDR3 has 16 residues. Trimming pared 3 bases from V and 1 base from J, leaving 15 bases between. Looked up from germline, CDR1 is SGHVS and CDR2 is FNYEAQ. The CDR3 loop reads CASSFQPGARNTEAFF. Here the CDR3 DNA reads TGTGCCAGCAGCTTCCAACCGGGGGCCCGGAACACTGAAGCTTTCTTT.

The sample holds one count of this clone. The DNA of the CDR3 is TGTGCCAGCAGCCCGTGGACAGGGAACGGCTACACCTTC. It specifies CASSPWTGNGYTF. The V gene is TRBV9, the J gene TRBJ1-2; 8 bases line up with TRBD1. The germline V gene has CDR1 SGDLS and CDR2 YYNGEE. Unmatched junction bases numbered 7, after V lost 4 bases and J lost 8 bases. This CDR3 contains 13 residues.